Here is one TCR beta chain with its context. Its antigen is as yet unknown. The data belong to a study of cytomegalovirus exposure and HLA in healthy donors. Looking at the study overall: A previous analysis identified fewer than 130 million unique TCR beta sequences derived from around 200 million T cells. Overall study findings and caveats: As was reported, the classifier diagnosed cytomegalovirus status with high specificity and sensitivity. Listed as cytomegalovirus-associated were approximately 160 TCR beta chains.

The primer mix had 60 Vbeta and 13 Jbeta primers. Measured with immunoSEQ multiplex PCR; TCRdb has only the in-frame clones, and not every one. The data show fewer than 250,000 clones, roughly 86% seen once. Germline-derived CDR1 and CDR2 are LNHDA and SQIVND (reference sequence). The ends were cut back, 5 bases at V and 10 bases at J, with 11 bases in the middle. The CDR3 covers 11 residues. Input material: PBMCs. The TCR comes from a man between 35 and 55 years old in good health and CMV-seropositive. The chain recombines TRBV19 with TRBJ1-1, with D possibly matching TRBD1 (5 bases). CDR3 DNA: TGTGCCAGTAGTTTTCAGGGTTTAGCTTTCTTT. Amino acid sequence: CASSFQGLAFF.